Below are 14 T cell receptor beta chains sequenced from a single sample in a study of T cells in Graves' hyperthyroidism and ophthalmopathy. TCR beta CDR3 regions were amplified from RNA transcripts. HTBI primers were used for first-round RT-PCR of the TCR CDR3. TCRdb ran MiXCR on the multiplex PCR reads and lists one entry per CDR3 protein. The sample records 300,000 or so distinct CDR3 sequences, 15% to 20% being singletons. The sequencing input was blood. Source of these receptors: a man aged 25 to 40 with Graves' hyperthyroidism.

This clonotype was counted ten times or more. The chain couples TRBV28 to TRBJ2-1; the D gene is possibly TRBD2 (5 bases). V was cut by 3 bases and J by 8 bases, with 17 bases left in between. The CDR3 covers 15 residues. Per germline, CDR1 MDHEN and CDR2 SYDVKM. CDR3 nucleotide sequence: TGTGCCAGCAGTTTTGAACTAGTTAGGGTCGATGAGCAGTTCTTC. It is translated as CASSFELVRVDEQFF.

This clonotype was recorded once. The chain recombines TRBV29-1 with TRBJ1-2; D uncertain. Trimming removed 6 bases at V and 8 bases at J, with 10 bases between. This CDR3 has 10 amino acids. Germline CDR1 SQVTM, CDR2 ANQGSEA. The CDR3 sequence: CSVLTGGYTF. The CDR3 DNA reads as TGCAGCGTGCTCACGGGAGGCTACACCTTC.

V gene TRBV11-3 combines with J gene TRBJ1-1; the D gene is possibly TRBD1 (5 bases). The CDR3 covers 17 residues. V gave up 3 bases and J gave up 4 bases, with 21 bases separating them. Germline V gene sequence: CDR1 SGHNT, CDR2 YENEEA. The CDR3 region has the DNA TGTGCCAGCAGCTTTCCGAGGGTTGGGGCTGGTGTCACTGAAGCTTTCTTT. It codes for CASSFPRVGAGVTEAFF.

The chain joins TRBV12-3 or TRBV12-4 to TRBJ1-6; 8 nucleotides align to TRBD1. Germline trimming cut 5 bases from V and 7 bases from J; bases unmatched to any gene: 7. This CDR3 spans 15 amino acids. Here the CDR3 DNA reads TGTGCCAGCAGTCTGAACAGGGGGTTCAATTCACCCCTCCACTTT. It translates to CASSLNRGFNSPLHF.

The chain couples TRBV20-1 to TRBJ1-3; D gene unclear. Trimming stripped 3 bases from V and 0 bases from J, with 3 bases between. Germline V CDR1 and CDR2: DFQATT, SNEGSKA (reference sequence). The CDR3 loop spans 12 amino acids. CDR3 loop: CSARYSGNTIYF. In DNA, the CDR3 is TGCAGTGCTAGGTACTCTGGAAACACCATATATTTT.

This clonotype came up many times. The chain has TRBV3-1 and TRBJ2-1, with TRBD2 identical over 8 bases. Unmatched junction bases numbered 14, after V lost 0 bases and J lost 10 bases. From germline, CDR1 is LGHDT and CDR2 YNNKEL (reference sequence). This CDR3 has 17 amino acids. CDR3 amino acids: CASSQDYATSGPAEQFF. CDR3 sequence (DNA): TGTGCCAGCAGCCAAGATTATGCCACTAGCGGACCCGCGGAGCAGTTCTTC.

In this sample, this clonotype turned up a few times. The chain links TRBV7-3 to TRBJ1-2; TRBD1 matches at 9 bases. V lost 5 bases and J lost 4; bases outside the gene matches: 8. CDR1 is SGHTA and CDR2 is FQGTGA in the germline V gene. This CDR3 has 15 amino acids. The CDR3 reads CASSITGTGSYGYTF. CDR3 sequence (DNA): TGTGCCAGCAGCATTACCGGGACAGGGTCCTATGGCTACACCTTC.

This clonotype was observed many times. CDR3 DNA sequence: TGTGCCAGCAGCGGGGAAGGCGGATTTTCCTACAATGAGCAGTTCTTC. Its translation is CASSGEGGFSYNEQFF. The chain combines TRBV11-2 with TRBJ2-1; D is uncertain. This CDR3 region has 16 residues. In germline, CDR1 is SGHAT, CDR2 FQNNGV. The V end lost 5 bases, the J end lost 1 base, and 15 bases lay between the germline ends. Full variable domain (remainder filled in from reference TRBV11-2 and TRBJ2-1): EAGVAQSPRYKIIEKRQSVAFWCNPISGHATLYWYQQILGQGPKLLIQFQNNGVVDDSQLPKDRFSAERLKGVDSTLKIQPAKLEDSAVYLCASSGEGGFSYNEQFFGPGTRLTVL.

This clonotype was seen at least ten times. The rearrangement joins TRBV12-5 to TRBJ2-1; D possibly uses TRBD1 or TRBD2 (5 bases each). V was trimmed by 4 bases and J by 5 bases, leaving 15 bases between them. This CDR3 spans 15 amino acids. From germline, CDR1 is LGHNT and CDR2 FRNRAP. The CDR3, as DNA: TGTGCTAGTGGTTCCTCCCGGGACCCAGACAATGAGCAGTTCTTC. Its translation: CASGSSRDPDNEQFF. Combining the CDR3 with reference TRBV12-5 and TRBJ2-1 gives the whole variable domain DARVTQTPRHKVTEMGQEVTMRCQPILGHNTVFWYRQTMMQGLELLAYFRNRAPLDDSGMPKDRFSAEMPDATLATLKIQPSEPRDSAVYFCASGSSRDPDNEQFFGPGTRLTVL.

This clonotype was seen only a few times. The V and J genes are TRBV7-9 and TRBJ2-6; no reliable D call. V was trimmed by 4 bases and J by 0 bases, leaving 10 bases between them. CDR1 is SEHNR and CDR2 is FQNEAQ in the germline V gene (reference sequence). The CDR3 length is 16 residues. The CDR3 DNA reads as TGTGCCAGCAGCTGGCGGAAAGGCTCTGGGGCCAACGTCCTGACTTTC. Protein product: CASSWRKGSGANVLTF.

The V and J genes are TRBV7-9 and TRBJ1-4; D unresolved. Germline assignment: CDR1 SEHNR and CDR2 FQNEAQ (reference sequence). The CDR3 has 14 amino acids. Trimming removed 6 bases at V and 4 bases at J, with 12 bases between. The CDR3 region is CASSSKANNEKLFF. Here the CDR3 DNA reads TGTGCCAGCAGTTCCAAGGCCAATAATGAAAAACTGTTTTTT.

The rearrangement joins TRBV18 to TRBJ2-1; TRBD2 matches 10 bases. V was pared by 3 bases and J by 7 bases, with 6 bases of the junction left unmatched. CDR1 and CDR2 from the germline V gene are KGHSH and LQKENI. The CDR3 sequence is 15 residues long. The CDR3 DNA is TGTGCCAGCTCACCGATCCTAGCGGGGGATAATGAGCAGTTCTTC. Its protein product is CASSPILAGDNEQFF.

This clonotype appeared a few times. This chain connects TRBV7-8 to TRBJ2-1; D possibly corresponds to TRBD2 (6 bases). Germline V gene data show CDR1 as SGHVS and CDR2 as FQNEAQ. The CDR3 consists of 15 residues. The V and J ends lost 5 bases and 5 bases respectively, with 16 bases between them. This CDR3 reads CASSIRLVGHNEQFF. The DNA of the CDR3 is TGTGCCAGCAGCATACGACTAGTTGGGCACAATGAGCAGTTCTTC.

A few counts support this clonotype. The chain is built from TRBV24-1 and TRBJ1-2; D ambiguous. CDR3 size: 13 residues. CDR1 and CDR2 (germline): KGHDR, SFDVKD. V dropped 3 bases and J dropped 4 bases, with 8 bases sitting between them. CDR3 bases: TGTGCCACCAGTGATAGCGGACCCTATGGCTACACCTTC. Amino acid sequence: CATSDSGPYGYTF.